These 23 T cell receptor beta chains were all obtained from the same sample, sequenced in a study of blood T cell repertoires in COVID-19. Some clones are missing from TCRdb's copy, which holds only in-frame ones; the method was immunoSEQ multiplex PCR. The data show 150,000 to 170,000 clones, about 88% seen once. What was sequenced was peripheral blood. These receptors were collected from an older woman with COVID-19, enrolled during active disease.

The V call is TRBV7-8, the J call TRBJ1-5; 7 bases align to TRBD1. The CDR3 runs 16 residues. Per germline, CDR1 SGHVS and CDR2 FQNEAQ. With V trimmed by 0 bases and J by 7 bases, 9 bases remained unmatched. The CDR3 coding sequence is TGTGCCAGCAGCTTAGCCCAAGACAGGGTTCGACAGCCCCAGCATTTT. Protein sequence: CASSLAQDRVRQPQHF.

For the CDR3, the DNA is TGTGCCACCAGCAGAGATCGATTGGTCAGGGGCCATGAGCAGTTCTTC. Protein sequence: CATSRDRLVRGHEQFF. J is TRBJ2-1 and V is TRBV15; perhaps TRBD1 as D (6 bases). This CDR3 contains 16 residues. Trimming removed 0 bases at V and 8 bases at J, with 17 bases between. Germline-derived CDR1 and CDR2 are LNHNV and YYDKDF (reference sequence).

This chain joins TRBV5-1 and TRBJ1-2; TRBD1 matches at 8 bases. Trimming removed 4 bases from V and 0 bases from J; junction bases left unmatched: 5. The CDR3 length is 15 residues. Per germline, CDR1 SGHRS and CDR2 YFSETQ. CDR3 sequence: CASSLRTGTNYGYTF. CDR3 in DNA: TGCGCCAGCAGCCTTCGGACAGGGACTAACTATGGCTACACCTTC.

The chain joins TRBV2 to TRBJ2-3; D gene uncertain. CDR1 is SNHLY, CDR2 FYNNEI, per germline. Trimming removed 7 bases from V and 1 base from J, with 12 bases in between. The CDR3 extends over 14 amino acids. Written as DNA, the CDR3 is TGTGCCAGCACCCTAGGTGGTGGCACAGATACGCAGTATTTT. This encodes CASTLGGGTDTQYF.

The V and J genes are TRBV25-1 and TRBJ1-3; D might be TRBD1 (5 bases). V was shortened by 4 bases and J by 2 bases, with 6 bases between the two germline ends. Germline lookup yields CDR1 MGHDK and CDR2 SYGVNS. The CDR3 has 13 residues. CDR3 DNA: TGTGCCAGCAGTGGGGGCCCTGGAAACACCATATATTTT. Residues: CASSGGPGNTIYF. Variable domain in full (rest from reference TRBV25-1 and TRBJ1-3): EADIYQTPRYLVIGTGKKITLECSQTMGHDKMYWYQQDPGMELHLIHYSYGVNSTEKGDLSSESTVSRIRTEHFPLTLESARPSHTSQYLCASSGGPGNTIYFGEGSWLTVV.

The chain uses TRBV24-1 and TRBJ1-2, with D uncertain. Trimming removed 4 bases from V and 4 bases from J, with 9 bases in between. Per the germline V gene, CDR1 is KGHDR and CDR2 is SFDVKD. The CDR3 has 13 residues. CDR3: CATSDTEFYGYTF. The CDR3 DNA follows: TGTGCCACCAGTGACACAGAGTTCTATGGCTACACCTTC.

This chain links TRBV18 with TRBJ1-4, with D uncertain. Germline V lookup: CDR1 KGHSH, CDR2 LQKENI. Trimming took 0 bases from V and 0 from J, leaving 5 bases between them. This CDR3 has 15 residues. CDR3 sequence (DNA): TGTGCCAGCTCACCACCCCCCGCAACTAATGAAAAACTGTTTTTT. It encodes CASSPPPATNEKLFF.

The table lists this clone with a few counts. V is TRBV25-1 and J is TRBJ1-4; TRBD1 agrees at 8 bases. CDR3 length: 15 amino acids. Trimming removed 3 bases from V and 8 bases from J; junction bases left unmatched: 8. Germline CDR1 reads MGHDK; CDR2 reads SYGVNS. CDR3 nucleotides: TGTGCCAGCAGTGACAGACAGGGGTTGCGAGAAAAACTGTTTTTT. This gives the protein CASSDRQGLREKLFF.

The gene calls are TRBV5-8 and TRBJ1-5; the D gene is possibly TRBD1 (6 bases). Germline V gives CDR1 SGHTS, CDR2 YDEGEE. This CDR3 region has 17 residues. Trimming took off 3 bases at V and 0 bases at J, with 16 bases between the two ends. The chain's CDR3 is CASSSYRTVFSNQPQHF. The CDR3 bases are TGTGCCAGCAGCTCTTACAGGACAGTATTTAGCAATCAGCCCCAGCATTTT. Using reference TRBV5-8 and TRBJ1-5 for the parts outside the CDR3, the full variable domain is EAGVTQSPTHLIKTRGQQATLRCSPISGHTSVYWYQQALGLGLQFLLWYDEGEERNRGNFPPRFSGRQFPNYSSELNVNALELEDSALYLCASSSYRTVFSNQPQHFGDGTRLSIL.

CDR3 sequence reads: CASSSTGELFF. In DNA, the CDR3 is TGTGCCAGCAGTTCGACCGGGGAGCTGTTTTTT. The V and J genes are TRBV6-6 and TRBJ2-2; D is unresolved. The CDR3 extends over 11 amino acids. V lost 4 bases to trimming and J lost 5 bases, with 2 bases between them. Germline V gene data show CDR1 as MNHNY and CDR2 as SVGAGI (reference sequence).

This clone was found once. This rearrangement joins TRBV6-5 to TRBJ2-7; tentatively, D is TRBD2 (6 bases). The ends were cut back, 5 bases at V and 3 bases at J, with 14 bases in the middle. CDR3 length equals 14 residues. Germline V gives CDR1 MNHEY, CDR2 SVGAGI. CDR3 nucleotide sequence: TGTGCCAGCAGTCGGACCGGGACTGACTACGAGCAGTACTTC. The encoded protein is CASSRTGTDYEQYF.

The chain couples TRBV6-4 to TRBJ1-2; D is unresolved. Germline V gives CDR1 MRHNA, CDR2 SNTAGT. The CDR3 is 15 residues long. Deletions cut 0 bases from V and 8 bases from J, with 16 bases between. This CDR3 is CASSDSTLGPGGYTF. The CDR3 region has the DNA TGTGCCAGCAGTGACTCGACCCTGGGCCCGGGGGGCTACACCTTC.

This chain connects TRBV7-9 to TRBJ2-2, with 7 bases aligning to TRBD1. J gave up 6 bases and V 4 bases, and 8 bases lay outside the gene matches. This CDR3 region has 15 residues. Germline V CDR1 and CDR2: SEHNR, FQNEAQ (reference sequence). The CDR3 loop is CASSSHRTGPGELFF. For the CDR3, the DNA is TGTGCCAGCAGCTCTCATAGGACAGGACCCGGGGAGCTGTTTTTT.

V usage is TRBV7-8 and J usage is TRBJ2-7; a weak D match, TRBD2 (7 bases). CDR1 SGHVS and CDR2 FQNEAQ come from the germline V gene. The V end was cut by 2 bases, the J end by 3 bases, with 14 bases between. CDR3 length: 15 amino acids. The CDR3 here is CASSLRGGAIYEQYV. The CDR3 DNA sequence: TGTGCCAGCAGCTTAAGGGGGGGGGCGATCTACGAGCAGTACGTC.

This chain uses TRBV28 with TRBJ1-4; D gene uncertain. The CDR3 is 16 amino acids. Germline-derived CDR1 and CDR2 are MDHEN and SYDVKM. V lost 3 bases and J 4 bases, leaving 15 bases between the germline ends. The CDR3 DNA sequence: TGTGCCAGCAGTTTCTCCCTTGGCCCTCTTAATGAAAAACTGTTTTTT. It is translated as CASSFSLGPLNEKLFF.

J is TRBJ1-6 and V is TRBV4-1; TRBD1 matches at 10 bases. The CDR3 is made up of 14 amino acids. V trimming: 5 bases; J trimming: 9 bases; junction bases outside the gene matches: 4. CDR1 MGHRA and CDR2 YSYEKL come from the germline V gene. The CDR3 protein is CASSSTGGGSPLHF. The CDR3 coding sequence is TGCGCCAGCAGCTCGACAGGGGGCGGTTCACCCCTCCACTTT.

This chain connects TRBV18 to TRBJ1-1; D gene uncertain. Germline V gene data show CDR1 as KGHSH and CDR2 as LQKENI. V was trimmed by 6 bases and J by 0 bases, leaving 11 bases between them. This CDR3 is built from 14 residues. The CDR3 sequence is CASSPFSLNTEAFF. CDR3 sequence (DNA): TGTGCCAGCTCCCCGTTTTCCTTGAACACTGAAGCTTTCTTT.

The chain combines TRBV27 with TRBJ2-2; D gene unclear. The germline V and J ends were trimmed by 5 bases and 6 bases, with 7 bases remaining between them. Germline assignment: CDR1 MNHEY and CDR2 SMNVEV (reference sequence). This CDR3 has 12 amino acids. The CDR3 DNA reads as TGTGCCAGCAGTCCCCTAGCCGGGGAGCTGTTTTTT. Its protein is CASSPLAGELFF.

The J gene is TRBJ2-7, the V gene TRBV3-1 (or the pseudogene TRBV3-2); the match to TRBD2 covers 8 bases. Trimming cost V 4 bases and J 3 bases; bases outside gene matches: 8. Germline-derived CDR1 and CDR2 are LGHDT and YNNKEL (reference sequence). This CDR3 is built from 15 residues. The CDR3 coding sequence is TGTGCCAGCAGCCCACCCGGGACTAGGAGCTACGAGCAGTACTTC. Protein sequence: CASSPPGTRSYEQYF.

V gene TRBV6-5 combines with J gene TRBJ1-2, with D possibly being TRBD1 (5 bases). The CDR3 consists of 14 residues. The V and J ends lost 4 bases and 4 bases respectively, with 13 bases between them. Germline V gene data show CDR1 as MNHEY and CDR2 as SVGAGI. In nucleotides, the CDR3 is TGTGCCAGCAGTTCCAGGGACTCGGGCTATGGCTACACCTTC. Its translation is CASSSRDSGYGYTF.

V gene TRBV25-1 combines with J gene TRBJ1-2; D is possibly TRBD1 (5 bases). Germline V gene sequence: CDR1 MGHDK, CDR2 SYGVNS. CDR3 length equals 15 residues. With 7 bases removed from V and 2 bases from J, the gap between germline ends came to 17 bases. The CDR3 region is CASTDRQGGNYGYTF. In nucleotides, the CDR3 is TGTGCCAGCACTGATCGTCAGGGAGGGAACTATGGCTACACCTTC.

The rearrangement joins TRBV11-2 to TRBJ1-5; D perhaps matches TRBD1 (5 bases). Trimming removed 3 bases at V and 7 bases at J, with 13 bases between. Germline V gene lookup returns CDR1 SGHAT and CDR2 FQNNGV. CDR3 length: 14 amino acids. CDR3 protein: CASSFNGGGQPQHF. The CDR3 DNA sequence: TGTGCCAGCAGCTTTAACGGGGGTGGACAGCCCCAGCATTTT. The complete variable domain, with remaining parts taken from reference TRBV11-2 and TRBJ1-5, reads EAGVAQSPRYKIIEKRQSVAFWCNPISGHATLYWYQQILGQGPKLLIQFQNNGVVDDSQLPKDRFSAERLKGVDSTLKIQPAKLEDSAVYLCASSFNGGGQPQHFGDGTRLSIL.

There are a few counts of this clone. The V and J genes are TRBV5-1 and TRBJ1-1, with D possibly TRBD1 on 5 matching bases. The CDR3 length is 15 residues. V shed 4 bases and J shed 0 bases, with 13 bases lying between them. Germline V gives CDR1 SGHRS, CDR2 YFSETQ. CDR3 nucleotide sequence: TGCGCCAGCAGCCCTCTGGGGGGATTGAACACTGAAGCTTTCTTT. Translating gives CASSPLGGLNTEAFF.